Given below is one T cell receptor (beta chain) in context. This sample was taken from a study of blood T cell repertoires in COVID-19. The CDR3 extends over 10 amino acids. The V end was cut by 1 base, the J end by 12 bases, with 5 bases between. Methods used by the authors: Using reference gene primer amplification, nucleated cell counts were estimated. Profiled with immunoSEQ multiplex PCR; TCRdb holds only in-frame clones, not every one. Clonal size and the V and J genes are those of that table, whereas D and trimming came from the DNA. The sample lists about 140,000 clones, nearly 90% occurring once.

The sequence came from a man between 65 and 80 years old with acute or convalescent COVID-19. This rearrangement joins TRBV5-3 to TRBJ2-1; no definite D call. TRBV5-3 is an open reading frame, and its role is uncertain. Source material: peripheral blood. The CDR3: CARSLKRQFF. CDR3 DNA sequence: TGTGCCAGAAGCTTGAAGAGGCAGTTCTTC.